What follows are 12 T cell receptor beta chains derived from one specimen sequenced in a study of blood T cell repertoires in COVID-19. Sequencing was performed with immunoSEQ multiplex PCR; in TCRdb, only in-frame clones are kept and a portion is missing. The sample records 110,000 to 150,000 clones, roughly 78% being singletons. The sample taken for sequencing was peripheral blood. The receptors stem from a man between 60 and 75 years old with acute or convalescent COVID-19.

V and J are TRBV3-1 (or the pseudogene TRBV3-2) and TRBJ2-3; TRBD2 agrees at 7 bases. The germline V gene encodes CDR1 LGHDT and CDR2 YNNKEL (reference sequence). The ends lost 4 bases at V and 0 bases at J; junction bases unmatched: 16. The CDR3 has 19 residues. The CDR3 loop is CASSRFSAGISSSTDTQYF. The CDR3 nucleotides read TGTGCCAGCAGCCGCTTCTCAGCGGGGATCTCTTCTAGCACAGATACGCAGTATTTT.

The V call is TRBV6-5, the J call TRBJ2-3; 7 positions match TRBD2. Trimming cost V 7 bases and J 5 bases; bases outside gene matches: 9. CDR1 and CDR2 from the germline V gene are MNHEY and SVGAGI. The CDR3 is made up of 14 amino acids. In DNA, the CDR3 is TGTGCCAGCACTGGGAGGGCCGGGGGAGATACGCAGTATTTT. Translation gives CASTGRAGGDTQYF.

The chain has TRBV6-5 and TRBJ1-2; 9 nucleotides agree with TRBD1. Trimming removed 7 bases from V and 2 bases from J; junction bases left unmatched: 2. This CDR3 spans 13 amino acids. CDR1 is MNHEY, CDR2 SVGAGI, per germline. This CDR3 reads CASTGTGNYGYTF. As DNA, the CDR3 is TGTGCCAGCACTGGGACAGGGAACTATGGCTACACCTTC.

The chain couples TRBV9 to TRBJ2-7; the match to TRBD2 covers 9 bases. CDR3 length equals 14 residues. V shed 3 bases, J shed 4 bases, and the junction held 5 bases outside the gene matches. Germline V gene lookup returns CDR1 SGDLS and CDR2 YYNGEE. The CDR3 is CASSETAGGYEQYF. The CDR3 DNA follows: TGTGCCAGCAGCGAGACAGCGGGAGGATACGAGCAGTACTTC.

This chain uses TRBV28 with TRBJ2-7; D unresolved. Germline values: CDR1 MDHEN, CDR2 SYDVKM. The CDR3 length is 11 residues. Trimming removed 5 bases at V and 7 bases at J, with 9 bases between. For the CDR3, the DNA is TGTGCCAGCAGTCTATCTTTGGAGCAGTACTTC. As protein: CASSLSLEQYF.

This clone came up once. V and J are TRBV6-5 and TRBJ2-7, with D tentatively TRBD2 (5 bases). CDR1 and CDR2 (germline): MNHEY, SVGAGI. There are 15 residues in the CDR3. Trimming shortened V by 6 bases and J by 3 bases, and 18 bases separated the two germline ends. The DNA of the CDR3 is TGTGCCAGCAGCTCTGAGGCGGGCTACGGCTACGAGCAGTACTTC. Amino acids: CASSSEAGYGYEQYF.

This clone was counted once. V gene TRBV19 combines with J gene TRBJ2-3; D gene uncertain. Germline V gene data show CDR1 as LNHDA and CDR2 as SQIVND (reference sequence). V was clipped by 3 bases and J by 1 base, with 8 bases between them. This CDR3 region has 14 residues. The CDR3 spells CASSIGSRTDTQYF. The DNA for the CDR3 is TGTGCCAGTAGTATTGGTAGTCGCACAGATACGCAGTATTTT.

The genes are TRBV24-1 and TRBJ2-1; TRBD2 is a possible D gene (6 bases). Trimming took 1 base from V and 6 from J, leaving 9 bases between them. The length of the CDR3 is 14 residues. Germline values: CDR1 KGHDR, CDR2 SFDVKD. The CDR3 sequence: CATSDFPSVNEQFF. CDR3 sequence (DNA): TGTGCCACCAGTGATTTTCCTAGCGTCAATGAGCAGTTCTTC.

The chain's CDR3 is CASRENDAKLYTEAFF. In DNA form, the CDR3 reads TGCGCCAGCAGGGAGAATGATGCGAAACTTTACACTGAAGCTTTCTTT. The V gene is TRBV5-1, the J gene TRBJ1-1; D is undetermined. The CDR3 is made up of 16 amino acids. The ends were cut back, 5 bases at V and 3 bases at J, with 20 bases in the middle. The germline V gene encodes CDR1 SGHRS and CDR2 YFSETQ.

This chain joins TRBV28 and TRBJ2-3; 9 nucleotides align to TRBD2. V lost 6 bases and J lost 2; bases outside the gene matches: 6. Germline CDR1 is MDHEN and CDR2 is SYDVKM. The CDR3 consists of 15 residues. The CDR3 here is CASRPSGIHTDTQYF. CDR3 in DNA: TGTGCCAGCAGACCTAGCGGGATTCACACAGATACGCAGTATTTT. The full variable domain, completed using reference TRBV28 and TRBJ2-3, is DVKVTQSSRYLVKRTGEKVFLECVQDMDHENMFWYRQDPGLGLRLIYFSYDVKMKEKGDIPEGYSVSREKKERFSLILESASTNQTSMYLCASRPSGIHTDTQYFGPGTRLTVL.

This clone was seen once. The chain combines TRBV18 with TRBJ2-2; 8 bases agree with TRBD1. Per the germline V gene, CDR1 is KGHSH and CDR2 is LQKENI. The J segment lost 5 bases and the V segment lost 3 bases, leaving 5 bases of the junction unmatched. CDR3 length equals 15 residues. The CDR3 nucleotides are TGTGCCAGCTCACCTCCGGGACAGGCAACCGGGGAGCTGTTTTTT. This gives the protein CASSPPGQATGELFF. The variable domain in full, completed from reference TRBV18 and TRBJ2-2, reads NAGVMQNPRHLVRRRGQEARLRCSPMKGHSHVYWYRQLPEEGLKFMVYLQKENIIDESGMPKERFSAEFPKEGPSILRIQQVVRGDSAAYFCASSPPGQATGELFFGEGSRLTVL.

The chain recombines TRBV27 with TRBJ2-7; TRBD1 might be the D (6 bases). Germline lookup yields CDR1 MNHEY and CDR2 SMNVEV (reference sequence). This CDR3 region has 14 residues. V was pared by 2 bases and J by 2 bases, with 10 bases between. The CDR3 DNA follows: TGTGCCAGCAGTTTAGGGGGCGGACCCTACGAGCAGTACTTC. As protein: CASSLGGGPYEQYF.